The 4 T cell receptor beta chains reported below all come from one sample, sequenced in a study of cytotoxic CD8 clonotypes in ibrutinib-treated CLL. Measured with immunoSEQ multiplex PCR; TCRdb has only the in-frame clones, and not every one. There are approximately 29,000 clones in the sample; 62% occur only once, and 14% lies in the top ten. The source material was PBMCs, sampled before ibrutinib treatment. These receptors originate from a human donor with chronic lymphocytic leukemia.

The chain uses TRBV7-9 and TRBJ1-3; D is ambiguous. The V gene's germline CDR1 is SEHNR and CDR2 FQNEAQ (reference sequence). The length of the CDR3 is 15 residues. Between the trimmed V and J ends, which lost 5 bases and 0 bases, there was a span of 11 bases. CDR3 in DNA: TGTGCCAGCAGCGCCCAGGACGACTCTGGAAACACCATATATTTT. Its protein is CASSAQDDSGNTIYF.

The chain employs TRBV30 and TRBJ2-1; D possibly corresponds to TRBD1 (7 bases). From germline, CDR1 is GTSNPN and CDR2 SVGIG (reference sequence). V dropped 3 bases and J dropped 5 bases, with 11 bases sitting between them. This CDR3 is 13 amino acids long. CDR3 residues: CAWSRGRHNEQFF. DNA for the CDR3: TGTGCCTGGAGCAGGGGGAGGCACAATGAGCAGTTCTTC.

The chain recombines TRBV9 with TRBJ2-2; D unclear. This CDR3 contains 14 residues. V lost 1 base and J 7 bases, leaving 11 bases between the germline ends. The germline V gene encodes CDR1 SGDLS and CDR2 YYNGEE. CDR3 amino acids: CASSVLTSGGELFF. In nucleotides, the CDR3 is TGTGCCAGCAGCGTACTTACATCGGGCGGGGAGCTGTTTTTT.

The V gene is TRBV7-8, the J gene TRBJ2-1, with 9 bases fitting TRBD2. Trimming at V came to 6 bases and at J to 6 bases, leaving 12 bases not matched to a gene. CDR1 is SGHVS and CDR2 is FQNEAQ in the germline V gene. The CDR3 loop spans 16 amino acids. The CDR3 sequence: CASRAPSSGMGNEQFF. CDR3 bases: TGTGCCAGCAGAGCCCCTTCTAGCGGGATGGGCAATGAGCAGTTCTTC.